Following are 30 T cell receptor beta chains from one sample sequenced in a study of T cell responses to AZD1222 COVID-19 vaccine. Sequencing used immunoSEQ multiplex PCR; TCRdb keeps in-frame clones, though not all of them. The sample records about 130,000 clones, 80% to 95% being singletons. Sequencing used peripheral blood, obtained 28 days after the second AZD1222 dose. Receptor source: an adult who received the AZD1222 COVID-19 vaccine.

This chain connects TRBV4-1 to TRBJ2-1, with TRBD2 matching 11 bases. The germline V gene has CDR1 MGHRA and CDR2 YSYEKL. The ends lost 6 bases at V and 8 bases at J; junction bases unmatched: 6. The CDR3 consists of 14 residues. CDR3 amino acids: CASRIAGGPDEQFF. CDR3 nucleotides: TGCGCCAGCAGGATAGCGGGGGGGCCGGATGAGCAGTTCTTC.

V gene TRBV3-1 (or the pseudogene TRBV3-2) combines with J gene TRBJ1-3; D is uncertain. CDR1 LGHDT and CDR2 YNNKEL come from the germline V gene (reference sequence). The CDR3 has 13 residues. The germline V and J ends were trimmed by 4 bases and 0 bases, with 4 bases remaining between them. Written as DNA, the CDR3 is TGTGCCAGCAGCCCAACCTCTGGAAACACCATATATTTT. It translates to CASSPTSGNTIYF.

This chain links TRBV5-4 with TRBJ1-1, with D perhaps matching TRBD1 (5 bases). Looked up from germline, CDR1 is SGHNT and CDR2 is YYREEE (reference sequence). The CDR3 is 13 residues long. The V end was cut by 0 bases, the J end by 5 bases, with 8 bases between. For the CDR3, the DNA is TGTGCCAGCAGCTTGGGGGGGAGTACTGAAGCTTTCTTT. Protein sequence: CASSLGGSTEAFF.

A note on this clone: At one boundary the junction diverges from the germline segment, which might be a read error. This chain joins TRBV7-9 and TRBJ2-7, with TRBD1 matching 9 bases. The length of the CDR3 is 13 residues. Germline V lookup: CDR1 SEHNR, CDR2 FQNEAQ (reference sequence). The CDR3 sequence is CASSLARGTGKIF. The CDR3 DNA sequence: TGTGCCAGCAGCTTAGCTCGGGGGACAGGGAAGATCTTC.

The chain is built from TRBV6-5 and TRBJ2-2; D possibly corresponds to TRBD1 (6 bases). The ends were cut back, 6 bases at V and 5 bases at J, with 13 bases in the middle. The CDR3 consists of 14 residues. Germline V gene sequence: CDR1 MNHEY, CDR2 SVGAGI. CDR3 nucleotides: TGTGCCAGCAGCTCCTACAGGGTTACCGGGGAGCTGTTTTTT. Protein: CASSSYRVTGELFF.

This chain joins TRBV28 and TRBJ2-3, with a possible D match to TRBD1 (5 bases). Between the trimmed V and J ends, which lost 3 bases and 0 bases, there was a span of 16 bases. The CDR3 spans 17 residues. Germline V CDR1 and CDR2: MDHEN, SYDVKM. The CDR3 protein is CASSFAEAGISTDTQYF. Here the CDR3 DNA reads TGTGCCAGCAGTTTTGCAGAGGCAGGGATAAGCACAGATACGCAGTATTTT.

The gene calls are TRBV7-6 and TRBJ1-6; 10 nucleotides align to TRBD1. Per the germline V gene, CDR1 is SGHVS and CDR2 is FNYEAQ. The CDR3 sequence is 13 residues long. The trim removed 6 bases at V and 13 bases at J, leaving 6 bases unmatched. The CDR3 sequence: CASRPGTGAPLHF. Written as DNA, the CDR3 is TGTGCCAGCAGGCCCGGGACAGGGGCGCCCCTCCACTTT.

This chain links TRBV12-3 or TRBV12-4 with TRBJ1-2; D is unclear. V was cut by 6 bases and J by 4 bases, with 6 bases left in between. This CDR3 spans 11 amino acids. The CDR3 region has the DNA TGTGCCAGCAGCGGAAGCTATGGCTACACCTTC. Protein sequence: CASSGSYGYTF.

J is TRBJ1-2 and V is TRBV15; D is unclear. Trimming cost V 0 bases and J 6 bases, with 11 bases left between them. The CDR3 covers 14 residues. CDR1 is LNHNV, CDR2 YYDKDF, per germline (reference sequence). In DNA form, the CDR3 reads TGTGCCACCAGCAGAGATTGGAAAGGGAATGGCTACACCTTC. Protein product: CATSRDWKGNGYTF.

CDR3 loop: CASTLRGPTEAFF. As DNA, the CDR3 is TGTGCCAGCACTCTCCGGGGGCCCACTGAAGCTTTCTTT. The chain employs TRBV6-5 and TRBJ1-1, with a tentative D call TRBD1 (6 bases). From germline, CDR1 is MNHEY and CDR2 SVGAGI. CDR3 length equals 13 residues. V was clipped by 7 bases and J by 4 bases, with 13 bases between them.

This chain connects TRBV7-2 to TRBJ1-5, with D unresolved. CDR1 and CDR2 from the germline V gene are SGHTA and FQGNSA. The CDR3 loop spans 14 amino acids. V shed 6 bases and J shed 5 bases, with 14 bases lying between them. CDR3 coding DNA: TGTGCCAGCAGTCCCGGGGAACCTCATCAGCCCCAGCATTTT. This codes for CASSPGEPHQPQHF.

The chain has TRBV6-2 or TRBV6-3 and TRBJ2-7, with D possibly TRBD2 on 7 matching bases. This CDR3 has 15 residues. V was shortened by 4 bases and J by 0 bases, with 13 bases between the two germline ends. Germline values: CDR1 MNHEY, CDR2 SVGEGT. The CDR3 is CASSFPGGPSYEQYF. CDR3 bases: TGTGCCAGCAGTTTCCCCGGGGGGCCCTCCTACGAGCAGTACTTC.

The V call is TRBV30, the J call TRBJ1-2, with a weak D call TRBD1 (5 bases). The CDR3 sequence is 12 residues long. The germline gives CDR1 GTSNPN, CDR2 SVGIG (reference sequence). The V and J ends lost 4 bases and 6 bases respectively, with 12 bases between them. DNA for the CDR3: TGTGCCTGGACCGAACCGGGGGATGGCTACACCTTC. It specifies CAWTEPGDGYTF.

The chain recombines TRBV19 with TRBJ1-5; TRBD1 agrees at 7 bases. This CDR3 is 15 amino acids long. Germline lookup yields CDR1 LNHDA and CDR2 SQIVND (reference sequence). Trimming at V came to 3 bases and at J to 5 bases, leaving 7 bases not matched to a gene. The CDR3 sequence: CASSILGGGYQPQHF. CDR3 DNA: TGTGCCAGTAGTATTCTAGGGGGCGGTTATCAGCCCCAGCATTTT.

This rearrangement joins TRBV3-1 (or the pseudogene TRBV3-2) to TRBJ2-3; 9 nucleotides match TRBD1. This CDR3 comprises 15 residues. From germline, CDR1 is LGHDT and CDR2 YNNKEL (reference sequence). Trimming at V came to 5 bases and at J to 2 bases, leaving 5 bases not matched to a gene. CDR3 amino acids: CASSFGQGNTDTQYF. In DNA form, the CDR3 reads TGTGCCAGCAGCTTCGGACAGGGGAACACAGATACGCAGTATTTT.

This clone appeared once. The V and J genes are TRBV9 and TRBJ1-1; 7 bases match TRBD1. This CDR3 has 16 amino acids. Germline V lookup: CDR1 SGDLS, CDR2 YYNGEE. V lost 4 bases, J lost 1 base, and 10 bases stayed unmatched. CDR3 sequence reads: CASSTSTGQRNTEAFF. The CDR3 region has the DNA TGTGCCAGCAGCACTTCAACGGGACAGCGGAACACTGAAGCTTTCTTT. The full variable domain, with the rest looked up from reference TRBV9 and TRBJ1-1, is DSGVTQTPKHLITATGQRVTLRCSPRSGDLSVYWYQQSLDQGLQFLIQYYNGEERAKGNILERFSAQQFPDLHSELNLSSLELGDSALYFCASSTSTGQRNTEAFFGQGTRLTVV.

A few counts support this clone. The chain combines TRBV11-2 with TRBJ1-2; D remains unclear. The CDR3 has 15 amino acids. From germline, CDR1 is SGHAT and CDR2 FQNNGV. V was cut by 4 bases and J by 5 bases, with 17 bases left in between. Written as DNA, the CDR3 is TGTGCCAGCAGCTCAAGTAGGACGGAACCTTATGGCTACACCTTC. Translated: CASSSSRTEPYGYTF.

The chain has TRBV7-9 and TRBJ2-2; weak D call: TRBD2 (5 bases). Germline V CDR1 and CDR2: SEHNR, FQNEAQ (reference sequence). CDR3 length equals 14 residues. V was cut by 2 bases and J by 7 bases, with 11 bases left in between. The CDR3 bases are TGTGCCAGCAGCTTATTTTCGGCGGGCGGGGAGCTGTTTTTT. Protein sequence: CASSLFSAGGELFF.

The V and J genes are TRBV6-6 and TRBJ1-2; tentatively, D is TRBD1 (6 bases). Trimming took off 8 bases at V and 5 bases at J, with 12 bases between the two ends. Germline values: CDR1 MNHNY, CDR2 SVGAGI (reference sequence). This CDR3 spans 12 amino acids. The CDR3 reads CASGQTIYGYTF. DNA of the CDR3: TGTGCCAGCGGACAGACCATTTATGGCTACACCTTC.

The CDR3 sequence: CASSLSREAVNTEAFF. DNA for the CDR3: TGTGCCAGCAGTTTATCAAGGGAGGCGGTGAACACTGAAGCTTTCTTT. The genes are TRBV27 and TRBJ1-1; D is uncertain. V lost 0 bases and J lost 0, with 11 bases in between. The CDR3 totals 16 residues. Germline values: CDR1 MNHEY, CDR2 SMNVEV (reference sequence).

The rearrangement links TRBV7-8 to TRBJ2-7, with 9 nucleotides matching TRBD1. V dropped 6 bases and J dropped 0; count of bases not matched to a gene: 12. CDR1 SGHVS and CDR2 FQNEAQ come from the germline V gene. The CDR3 length is 17 residues. This CDR3 reads CASSSLTGTGPSYEQYF. CDR3 sequence (DNA): TGTGCCAGCAGTTCTCTAACCGGGACAGGGCCCTCCTACGAGCAGTACTTC.

This chain joins TRBV11-2 and TRBJ1-1, with 7 positions matching TRBD1. Per germline, CDR1 SGHAT and CDR2 FQNNGV. J lost 4 bases, V lost 6 bases, and 2 bases had no gene match. The CDR3 is 12 amino acids. The CDR3 protein is CASRQGSTEAFF. The DNA for the CDR3 is TGTGCCAGCAGACAGGGGTCCACTGAAGCTTTCTTT.

The J gene is TRBJ1-3, the V gene TRBV2; tentatively, D is TRBD1 (5 bases). Trimming removed 8 bases at V and 4 bases at J, with 15 bases between. Germline assignment: CDR1 SNHLY and CDR2 FYNNEI. This CDR3 region has 14 residues. The CDR3 DNA sequence: TGTGCCAGCTCGACCCAGGGATCCGGAAACACCATATATTTT. Translated: CASSTQGSGNTIYF.

The V call is TRBV5-6, the J call TRBJ1-5; perhaps TRBD1 as D (5 bases). Looked up from germline, CDR1 is SGHDT and CDR2 is YYEEEE. The CDR3 has 15 residues. With 8 bases removed from V and 5 bases from J, the gap between germline ends came to 20 bases. CDR3 loop: CASTKLRQRDQPQHF. In DNA, the CDR3 is TGTGCCAGTACTAAACTAAGACAGAGGGATCAGCCCCAGCATTTT. The whole variable domain, filled in from reference TRBV5-6 and TRBJ1-5, reads DAGVTQSPTHLIKTRGQQVTLRCSPKSGHDTVSWYQQALGQGPQFIFQYYEEEERQRGNFPDRFSGHQFPNYSSELNVNALLLGDSALYLCASTKLRQRDQPQHFGDGTRLSIL.

The rearrangement uses TRBV6-5 and TRBJ1-5; 7 bases are shared with TRBD1. Trimming at V came to 8 bases and at J to 7 bases, leaving 8 bases not matched to a gene. Germline-derived CDR1 and CDR2 are MNHEY and SVGAGI. The CDR3 extends over 13 amino acids. The CDR3 nucleotides read TGTGCCAGCGGATTTGACAGGGCCCAGCCCCAGCATTTT. Encoded protein: CASGFDRAQPQHF.

V and J are TRBV10-3 and TRBJ2-5; unclear D gene. Germline V gene lookup returns CDR1 ENHRY and CDR2 SYGVKD. The CDR3 contains 14 residues. Trimming stripped 4 bases from V and 4 bases from J, with 13 bases between. For the CDR3, the DNA is TGTGCCATCAGTGGCAGCTCCAAGGGAGAGACCCAGTACTTC. Protein sequence: CAISGSSKGETQYF.

The rearrangement joins TRBV6-2 or TRBV6-3 to TRBJ1-6, with D unresolved. Germline V lookup: CDR1 MNHEY, CDR2 SVGEGT. Deletions cut 4 bases from V and 9 bases from J, with 16 bases between. The CDR3 runs to 15 residues. The CDR3: CASSSAAASVSPLHF. The CDR3 DNA sequence: TGTGCCAGCAGTTCCGCGGCGGCTTCAGTTTCACCCCTCCACTTT.

The rearrangement uses TRBV12-3 or TRBV12-4 and TRBJ1-1, with D possibly matching TRBD1 (6 bases). This CDR3 is built from 12 residues. V lost 6 bases and J lost 1, with 6 bases in between. The chain's CDR3 is CASRTGNTEAFF. The CDR3 DNA reads as TGTGCCAGCAGGACAGGGAACACTGAAGCTTTCTTT.

The chain carries TRBV19 and TRBJ1-2; no definite D call. Trimming removed 0 bases at V and 4 bases at J, with 12 bases between. Per the germline V gene, CDR1 is LNHDA and CDR2 is SQIVND (reference sequence). CDR3 size: 15 residues. DNA for the CDR3: TGTGCCAGTAGTATAGATTACGAGCGATCCTATGGCTACACCTTC. Translating gives CASSIDYERSYGYTF.

V is TRBV4-1 and J is TRBJ1-6; D remains ambiguous. The CDR3 is 16 residues long. Germline CDR1 is MGHRA and CDR2 is YSYEKL. V was trimmed by 0 bases and J by 10 bases, leaving 16 bases between them. The CDR3 loop reads CASSQEVRNLPSPLHF. For the CDR3, the DNA is TGCGCCAGCAGCCAAGAAGTTCGGAATCTGCCGTCACCCCTCCACTTT.